This T cell receptor (beta chain) was recovered during a study of persistence of HIV-infected CD4 T cells. Study overall: Anti-CD3/anti-CD28 beads activated more cells than antigen stimulation did. Study results and limitations: Compared with CD3/CD28-stimulated cells, CMV- and Gag-responding cells showed lower TCRbeta richness.

Turning to this clone: As yet, its antigen is unknown.

This CDR3 is 13 amino acids long. CDR1 LNHDA and CDR2 SQIVND come from the germline V gene (reference sequence). V lost 5 bases, J lost 4 bases, and 9 bases lay in between. Anti-CD3/anti-CD28 beads served as a nonspecific positive control stimulus. Sorting selected CD4+ T cells upregulating both CD40 ligand and CD69. Adults with HIV-1 started suppressive ART while chronically infected. The immunoSEQ assay was version 4, run in survey mode. Genomic DNA was diluted to roughly 9.4 ng/uL, up to 1 ug per sample. The protocol was immunoSEQ multiplex PCR, while the TCRdb copy is restricted to in-frame clones and leaves out a portion. The sample has 30,000 to 45,000 clones; roughly 86% are singletons.

Sequencing used CD4+ T cells sorted from PBMCs after roughly 17-hour stimulation, obtained from a patient who received antiretroviral therapy. The chain links TRBV19 to TRBJ1-5; D perhaps matches TRBD1 (6 bases). The sequence derives from an adult man with HIV who was CMV-seropositive. This chain's CDR3 is CASSYRVNQPQHF. In DNA form, the CDR3 reads TGTGCCAGTAGTTACAGGGTAAATCAGCCCCAGCATTTT. The full variable domain, rest sourced from reference TRBV19 and TRBJ1-5, is DGGITQSPKYLFRKEGQNVTLSCEQNLNHDAMYWYRQDPGQGLRLIYYSQIVNDFQKGDIAEGYSVSREKKESFPLTVTSAQKNPTAFYLCASSYRVNQPQHFGDGTRLSIL.